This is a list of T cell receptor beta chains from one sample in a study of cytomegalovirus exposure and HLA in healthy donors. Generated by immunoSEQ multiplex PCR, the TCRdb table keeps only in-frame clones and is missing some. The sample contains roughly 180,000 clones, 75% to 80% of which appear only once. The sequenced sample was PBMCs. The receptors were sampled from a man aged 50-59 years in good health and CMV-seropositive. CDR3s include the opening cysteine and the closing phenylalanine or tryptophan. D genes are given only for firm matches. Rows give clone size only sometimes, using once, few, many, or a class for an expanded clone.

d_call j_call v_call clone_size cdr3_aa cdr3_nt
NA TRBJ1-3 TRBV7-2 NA CASSLMLGSRRNTIYF TGTGCCAGCAGCTTAATGTTAGGCAGCAGGCGAAACACCATATATTTT
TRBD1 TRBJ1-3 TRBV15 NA CATSSPGQVGNTIYF TGTGCCACCAGCAGTCCCGGACAGGTGGGAAACACCATATATTTT
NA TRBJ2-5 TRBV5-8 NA CASSIGQRLVQETQYF TGTGCCAGCAGCATCGGACAGCGCTTAGTCCAAGAGACCCAGTACTTC
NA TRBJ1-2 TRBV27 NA CASSSRDSGYTF TGTGCCAGCAGTTCTAGGGACTCTGGCTACACCTTC
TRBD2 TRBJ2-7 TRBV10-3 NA CAIKGLAGGRSQQYF TGTGCCATCAAGGGACTAGCGGGGGGCCGCTCACAGCAGTACTTC
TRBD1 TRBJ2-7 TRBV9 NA CASSVDPGQGGHEQYF TGTGCCAGCAGCGTAGATCCGGGACAGGGTGGCCACGAGCAGTACTTC
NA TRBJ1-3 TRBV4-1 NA CASSQGEVLGNTIYF TGCGCCAGCAGCCAAGGGGAGGTATTGGGAAACACCATATATTTT
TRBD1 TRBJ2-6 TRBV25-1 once CATNPGQGVSGANVLTF TGTGCCACAAATCCGGGACAGGGGGTCTCTGGGGCCAACGTCCTGACTTTT
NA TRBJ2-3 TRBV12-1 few CASSWGQGVADTQYF TGTGCCAGCAGCTGGGGACAGGGGGTTGCAGATACGCAGTATTTT
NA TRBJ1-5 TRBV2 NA CASGGTLGGNQPQHF TGTGCCAGCGGCGGGACCTTAGGGGGCAATCAGCCCCAGCATTTT
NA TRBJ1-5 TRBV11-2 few CASRQDSNQPQHF TGTGCCAGCAGGCAGGATAGCAATCAGCCCCAGCATTTT
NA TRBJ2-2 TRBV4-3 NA CASSQDRLGGTGELFF TGCGCCAGCAGCCAAGATCGCCTAGGGGGCACCGGGGAGCTGTTTTTT
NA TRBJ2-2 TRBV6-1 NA CASTPPGTFPGELFF TGTGCCAGCACTCCCCCGGGGACTTTTCCCGGGGAGCTGTTTTTT
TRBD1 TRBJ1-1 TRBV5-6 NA CASSSWTGNTEAFF TGTGCCAGCAGCTCGTGGACAGGGAACACTGAAGCTTTCTTT
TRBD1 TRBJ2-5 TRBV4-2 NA CASRGTAQETQYF TGTGCCAGCAGGGGGACAGCACAAGAGACCCAGTACTTC
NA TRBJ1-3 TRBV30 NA CAWLGDSGNTIYF TGTGCCTGGTTAGGAGACTCTGGAAACACCATATATTTT
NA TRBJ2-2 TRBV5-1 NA CASSLLRETGELFF TGCGCCAGCAGCTTGTTGCGAGAAACCGGGGAGCTGTTTTTT
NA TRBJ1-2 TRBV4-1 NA CASSQDSPGRFGYTF TGCGCCAGCAGCCAAGATTCGCCAGGGAGGTTTGGCTACACCTTC
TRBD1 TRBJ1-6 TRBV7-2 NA CASSPDPDRVYSPLHF TGTGCCAGCAGCCCCGACCCGGACAGGGTGTATTCACCCCTCCACTTT
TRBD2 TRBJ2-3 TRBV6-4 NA CASSESRRGSDTQYF TGTGCCAGCAGTGAGTCTAGGCGGGGGTCAGATACGCAGTATTTT
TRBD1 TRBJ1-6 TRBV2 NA CASTGTGDYNSPLHF TGTGCCAGCACCGGGACAGGGGATTACAATTCACCCCTCCACTTT
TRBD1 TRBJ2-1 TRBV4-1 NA CASSQGSGQQFFYNEQFF TGCGCCAGCAGCCAGGGATCGGGACAGCAATTTTTCTACAATGAGCAGTTCTTC
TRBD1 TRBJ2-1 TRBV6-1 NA CASSSYRGGNEQFF TGTGCCAGCAGTTCCTACAGGGGTGGAAATGAGCAGTTCTTC
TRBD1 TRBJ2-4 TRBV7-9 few CASSPSQGEINIQYF TGTGCCAGCAGCCCCTCCCAGGGGGAGATAAACATTCAGTACTTC
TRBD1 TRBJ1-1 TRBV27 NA CASIMDRGSSEAFF TGTGCCAGCATCATGGACAGGGGAAGCAGTGAAGCTTTCTTT
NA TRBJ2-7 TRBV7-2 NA CASSLEYSSYEQYF TGTGCCAGCAGCTTAGAGTATAGCTCCTACGAGCAGTACTTC
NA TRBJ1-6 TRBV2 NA CASSDWGHSYNSPLHF TGTGCCAGCAGTGATTGGGGACACTCCTATAATTCACCCCTCCACTTT
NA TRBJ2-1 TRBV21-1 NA CASSKVRGACYNEQFF TGTGCCAGCAGCAAAGTAAGGGGTGCTTGCTACAATGAGCAGTTCTTC
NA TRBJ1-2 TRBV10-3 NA CAISDRVDSFYGYTF TGTGCCATCAGTGATAGGGTCGACAGTTTCTATGGCTACACCTTC
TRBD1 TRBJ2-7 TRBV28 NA CASSPGTGGQSYEQYF TGTGCCAGCAGTCCCGGGACAGGGGGCCAATCCTACGAGCAGTACTTC
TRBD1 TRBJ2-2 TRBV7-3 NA CASSVRQGAGELFF TGTGCCAGCAGCGTGCGACAGGGGGCCGGGGAGCTGTTTTTT
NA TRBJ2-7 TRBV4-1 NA CASSQDLYEQYF TGCGCCAGCAGCCAAGACCTGTACGAGCAGTACTTC
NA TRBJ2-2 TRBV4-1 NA CASSQQTNTGELFF TGCGCCAGCAGCCAACAGACGAACACCGGGGAGCTGTTTTTT
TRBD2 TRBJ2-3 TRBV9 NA CASSVVTSGATDTQYF TGTGCCAGCAGCGTAGTAACTAGCGGGGCAACAGATACGCAGTATTTT
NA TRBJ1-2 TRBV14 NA CASSRTAPNYGYTF TGTGCCAGCAGCCGGACAGCCCCTAACTATGGCTACACCTTC
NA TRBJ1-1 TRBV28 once CASSLKFSGRSNFGAFF TGTGCCAGCAGTTTAAAATTCTCTGGGCGATCGAACTTTGGAGCTTTCTTT
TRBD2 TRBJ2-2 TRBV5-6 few CASSFGWGGTGELFF TGTGCCAGCAGCTTCGGTTGGGGGGGGACCGGGGAGCTGTTTTTT
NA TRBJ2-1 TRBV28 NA CASSKQGYNEQFF TGTGCCAGCAGTAAACAGGGCTACAATGAGCAGTTCTTC
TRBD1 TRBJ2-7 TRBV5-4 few CASSGRTGAGGEQYF TGTGCCAGCAGCGGGAGGACAGGGGCAGGCGGCGAGCAGTACTTC
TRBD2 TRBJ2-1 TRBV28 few CASSTAGLNNEQFF TGTGCCAGCAGTACAGCGGGACTTAACAATGAGCAGTTCTTC
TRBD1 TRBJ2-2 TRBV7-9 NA CASSPLGTDTGELFF TGTGCCAGCAGCCCCTTGGGGACAGATACCGGGGAGCTGTTTTTT
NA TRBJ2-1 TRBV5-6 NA CASSQGEGEQFF TGTGCCAGCAGCCAAGGTGAGGGTGAGCAGTTCTTC
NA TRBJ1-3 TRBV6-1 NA CASAPGGAGNTIYF TGTGCCAGTGCCCCGGGGGGAGCAGGAAACACCATATATTTT